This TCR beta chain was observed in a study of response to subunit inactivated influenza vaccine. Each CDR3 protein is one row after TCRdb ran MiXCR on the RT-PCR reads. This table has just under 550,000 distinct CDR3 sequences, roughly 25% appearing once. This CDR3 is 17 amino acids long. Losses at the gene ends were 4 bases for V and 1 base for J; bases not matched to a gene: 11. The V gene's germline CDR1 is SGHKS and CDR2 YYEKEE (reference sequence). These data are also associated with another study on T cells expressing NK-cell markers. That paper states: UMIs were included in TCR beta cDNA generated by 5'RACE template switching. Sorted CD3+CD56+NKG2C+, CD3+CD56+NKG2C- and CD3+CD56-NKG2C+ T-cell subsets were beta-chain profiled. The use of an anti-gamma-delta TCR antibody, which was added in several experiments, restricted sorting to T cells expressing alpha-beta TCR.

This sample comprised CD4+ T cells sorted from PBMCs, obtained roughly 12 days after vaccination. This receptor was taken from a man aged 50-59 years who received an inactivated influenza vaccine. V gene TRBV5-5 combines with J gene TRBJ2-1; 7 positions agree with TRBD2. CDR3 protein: CASSPLAGADSYNEQFF. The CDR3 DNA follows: TGTGCCAGCAGCCCGTTAGCGGGCGCGGATTCCTACAATGAGCAGTTCTTC. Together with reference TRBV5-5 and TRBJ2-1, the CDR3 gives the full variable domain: DAGVTQSPTHLIKTRGQQVTLRCSPISGHKSVSWYQQVLGQGPQFIFQYYEKEERGRGNFPDRFSARQFPNYSSELNVNALLLGDSALYLCASSPLAGADSYNEQFFGPGTRLTVL.